Presented here are 10 T cell receptor beta chains from one specimen sequenced in a study of blood T cell repertoires in COVID-19. The table came from immunoSEQ multiplex PCR; TCRdb's copy has only in-frame clones and leaves some out. The sample yields over 300,000 clones, roughly 85% seen once. The specimen sequenced was PBMCs or T cells enriched from blood (not recorded which). These receptors were taken from a woman in her twenties or thirties who had recovered from COVID-19.

J is TRBJ2-6 and V is TRBV3-1 (or the pseudogene TRBV3-2); D possibly corresponds to TRBD2 (7 bases). The CDR3 extends over 18 amino acids. V lost 0 bases, J lost 2 bases, and 14 bases lay in between. Germline V CDR1 and CDR2: LGHDT, YNNKEL (reference sequence). CDR3 sequence: CASSQEGGLGPGANVLTF. CDR3 sequence (DNA): TGTGCCAGCAGCCAAGAGGGGGGGCTTGGGCCTGGGGCCAACGTCCTGACTTTC.

This clone was counted once. This sequence joins TRBV10-2 and TRBJ1-1; unclear D gene. This CDR3 contains 12 residues. In germline, CDR1 is WSHSY, CDR2 SAAADI. V was cut by 9 bases and J by 5 bases, with 13 bases left in between. The CDR3 coding sequence is TGCGCCAGTCCACGGGCGGGAACTGAAGCTTTCTTT. Translated: CASPRAGTEAFF.

The rearrangement uses TRBV29-1 and TRBJ1-2, with 10 bases aligning to TRBD1. Germline CDR1 SQVTM, CDR2 ANQGSEA. The trim removed 6 bases at V and 4 bases at J, leaving 5 bases unmatched. The CDR3 is 13 residues long. CDR3: CSVRQGAVYGYTF. CDR3 in DNA: TGCAGCGTGAGACAGGGGGCTGTCTATGGCTACACCTTC.

The rearrangement uses TRBV16 and TRBJ1-2; D is perhaps TRBD1 (5 bases). CDR3 length: 15 amino acids. Germline V lookup: CDR1 KGHSY, CDR2 FQNENV. V was shortened by 0 bases and J by 5 bases, with 13 bases between the two germline ends. The CDR3 DNA sequence: TGTGCCAGCAGCCAATCGCGGTCCAGGGCTTATGGCTACACCTTC. It translates to CASSQSRSRAYGYTF.

This chain connects TRBV27 to TRBJ2-1, with D tentatively TRBD1 (6 bases). The V end was cut by 6 bases, the J end by 0 bases, with 12 bases between. The germline V gene has CDR1 MNHEY and CDR2 SMNVEV (reference sequence). The CDR3 covers 15 residues. DNA for the CDR3: TGTGCCAGCAGCTCCACAGGGAGCTCCTACAATGAGCAGTTCTTC. Residues: CASSSTGSSYNEQFF.

A single count supports this clone. This CDR3 is also generated by other DNA sequences in the sample. This CDR3 is CASSLRGGSQETQYF. Here the CDR3 DNA reads TGCGCCAGCAGCTTACGCGGGGGGTCCCAAGAGACCCAGTACTTC. The V and J genes are TRBV5-1 and TRBJ2-5; 8 bases agree with TRBD2. The CDR3 length is 15 residues. The germline V gene has CDR1 SGHRS and CDR2 YFSETQ. V lost 2 bases and J lost 1; bases outside the gene matches: 4.

This rearrangement joins TRBV6-2 or TRBV6-3 to TRBJ1-6, with D perhaps matching TRBD1 (6 bases). The CDR3 loop spans 12 amino acids. Trimming left V 5 bases short and J 10 bases short, with 9 bases between. The germline CDR1 and CDR2 sequences are MNHEY and SVGEGT. Written as DNA, the CDR3 is TGTGCCAGCAGTCTGGGGGCCTCACCCCTCCACTTT. Residues: CASSLGASPLHF.

CDR3 DNA: TGTGCCAGTAGTACCGGACAGGACTATGGCTACACCTTC. Translation gives CASSTGQDYGYTF. This rearrangement joins TRBV19 to TRBJ1-2; 7 bases agree with TRBD1. Trimming removed 4 bases from V and 3 bases from J; junction bases left unmatched: 2. This CDR3 is built from 13 residues. The germline V gene has CDR1 LNHDA and CDR2 SQIVND (reference sequence).

The genes are TRBV19 and TRBJ1-1, with D possibly matching TRBD1 (5 bases). Trimming took off 6 bases at V and 4 bases at J, with 12 bases between the two ends. The germline gives CDR1 LNHDA, CDR2 SQIVND (reference sequence). This CDR3 has 13 residues. The CDR3 region has the DNA TGTGCCAGTAGCAGCGGGGGGTTCACTGAAGCTTTCTTT. This sequence encodes CASSSGGFTEAFF.

This sequence joins TRBV19 and TRBJ1-5, with D possibly TRBD1 on 5 matching bases. This CDR3 region has 15 residues. The V gene's germline CDR1 is LNHDA and CDR2 SQIVND (reference sequence). V lost 5 bases and J lost 7, with 18 bases in between. The CDR3 region has the DNA TGTGCCAGTAGTCAAACGACCCTTCGGGGGCAGCCCCAGCATTTT. Encoded protein: CASSQTTLRGQPQHF. The complete variable domain, with remaining parts taken from reference TRBV19 and TRBJ1-5, reads DGGITQSPKYLFRKEGQNVTLSCEQNLNHDAMYWYRQDPGQGLRLIYYSQIVNDFQKGDIAEGYSVSREKKESFPLTVTSAQKNPTAFYLCASSQTTLRGQPQHFGDGTRLSIL.